The 5 T cell receptor beta chains given below trace back to one sample, sequenced in a study of blood T cell repertoires in COVID-19. Sequencing was performed with immunoSEQ multiplex PCR; in TCRdb, only in-frame clones are kept and a portion is missing. The profile shows roughly 52,000 clones, about 91% of them singletons. The sequencing sample was made of peripheral blood. The source of these receptors is a man aged 35-49 years with COVID-19, enrolled during active disease.

The chain uses TRBV6-5 and TRBJ1-3; 10 positions match TRBD1. The CDR3 extends over 14 amino acids. J lost 4 bases, V lost 6 bases, and 3 bases had no gene match. Germline values: CDR1 MNHEY, CDR2 SVGAGI. CDR3 amino acids: CASSDRGLGNTIYF. As DNA, the CDR3 is TGTGCCAGCAGCGACAGGGGGCTCGGAAACACCATATATTTT.

The chain joins TRBV6-5 to TRBJ2-7, with 10 nucleotides matching TRBD1. J gave up 4 bases and V 6 bases, and 3 bases lay outside the gene matches. CDR1 is MNHEY, CDR2 SVGAGI, per germline. The CDR3 is 13 amino acids. CDR3 loop: CASRRTGGYEQYF. The DNA for the CDR3 is TGTGCCAGCAGACGGACAGGGGGATACGAGCAGTACTTC.

The chain employs TRBV25-1 and TRBJ2-5, with 10 nucleotides matching TRBD2. The CDR3 has 16 residues. Per germline, CDR1 MGHDK and CDR2 SYGVNS. Trimming removed 4 bases from V and 5 bases from J; junction bases left unmatched: 10. The CDR3 DNA is TGTGCCAGCAGTGGAGTTCCCGGGACTAGCGACGAGACCCAGTACTTC. Translated: CASSGVPGTSDETQYF.

The chain combines TRBV15 with TRBJ1-4; TRBD1 agrees at 7 bases. This CDR3 is 16 amino acids long. The V gene's germline CDR1 is LNHNV and CDR2 YYDKDF (reference sequence). The J segment lost 6 bases and the V segment lost 1 base, leaving 8 bases of the junction unmatched. The CDR3 DNA follows: TGTGCCACCAGCAGAGGGAGACAGGGCGCTGATGAAAAACTGTTTTTT. This gives the protein CATSRGRQGADEKLFF.

This rearrangement joins TRBV28 to TRBJ1-1; 9 bases line up with TRBD1. The CDR3 consists of 13 residues. The ends lost 6 bases at V and 3 bases at J; junction bases unmatched: 2. The V gene's germline CDR1 is MDHEN and CDR2 SYDVKM. The CDR3 DNA reads TGTGCCAGCAGGGGACAGGGTGACACTGAAGCTTTCTTT. This translates into CASRGQGDTEAFF.